This T cell receptor (beta chain) was recovered during a study of T cell responses to AZD1222 COVID-19 vaccine (dated by TCRdb to about 2021). Background for the entire study: A total of 233 trial participants underwent TCR sequencing, of whom about 200 had received two doses of AZD1222 and around 25 had received two doses of the MenACWY control vaccine. Trial participants were enrolled by age into 18-55, 56-69 and 70-plus year subgroups, with about 150, 28 and 57 TCR-sequenced participants respectively. Results and caveats for the whole study, not just this receptor: Reportedly, almost half of the unique spike-specific TCRs recognized epitopes lying outside the regions that are mutated in the B.1.351 and B.1.1.7 variants. The 56-69-year group was small, and its depth increase did not reach significance, likely because of low power. The vaccine-associated CD4 TCRs covered the entire spike protein, and the dominant responses fell in regions 160-218 and 743-854. After two AZD1222 doses, both the breadth and the depth of spike-specific TCRs were significantly higher than at day 0 and than in MenACWY recipients. Conclusions about previously exposed vaccinees were limited because only six AZD1222 recipients were SARS-CoV-2 seropositive at baseline. Participants were mostly white British and included more females than males, and it was suggested by the authors that clonal diversity may have been underestimated. Because no day 14 peak-response samples were available, repertoires were characterized only after the peak T cell response.

Note on this clone: Its antigen is currently not known. Base qualities are missing; no much larger clone stands one base away.

The time point label, read with the paper, signifies: about 28 days (+/-7) after the second vaccine dose. AZD1222 recipients given second doses at about 4 weeks or at about 12 weeks were pooled, since spike-specific TCR depth and breadth were not found to differ between the two schedules. Samples from vaccinated people were obtained from the UK trials COV001 and COV002, which included a single-blind randomized controlled phase 2/3 trial of AZD1222 (ChAdOx1 nCoV-19) in healthy adults. For TCRbeta chain sequencing, PBMC samples were collected from trial participants at day 0 and at day 28 after the second dose. CDR1 and CDR2 (MNHEY, SVGAGI) derive from the germline V gene. From its cysteine to its phenylalanine, the CDR3 spans 15 amino acids. The CDR3 DNA has 45 bases and is translated from base 1. V is cut by 8 bases and J by 3 bases, and the space between the germline ends is 14 bases. The CDR3 regions of human TCRbeta chains were subjected to immunosequencing. As for how the authors treated the data: Repertoire TCRs were checked for matches against a reference library of SARS-CoV-2-specific TCRs that had been generated using the MIRA antigen-specificity platform. Breadth meant the fraction of unique TCRs that were SARS-CoV-2-associated, whereas depth meant the fraction of total T cells that were SARS-CoV-2-associated. Each spike-specific TCR was assigned to its reactive spike region and to a CD4 or CD8 class using the MIRA data. Log10-transformed breadth and depth values were compared by one-way ANOVA with Sidak's multiple comparisons tests. TCRdb took over this immuneACCESS table, retaining in-frame rearrangements with V and J assigned. Such tables are incomplete; in checked studies, under half of the missing clones stem from an unresolved V gene, and the remainder is unexplained. That table is the source of V, J and clone size, and D and trimming were worked out from the DNA. The sample table records approximately 120,000 clones; more than 80% of these occur just once. The biggest ten clones account for less than 5.5% of the sample.

The rearranged segments are TRBV6-5 and TRBJ1-6, with the D gene not confidently named. The input for sequencing was peripheral blood, taken 28 days after the second AZD1222 dose. The clonotype comes from an adult who received the AZD1222 COVID-19 vaccine. DNA sequence: TGTGCCAGCTGGTCCCGGGGTAGCTATAATTCACCCCTCCACTTT. The encoded protein is CASWSRGSYNSPLHF.